The present entry profiles one T cell receptor (beta chain) with its context. The antigen is not known. This specimen comes from a study of cytomegalovirus exposure and HLA in healthy donors. The PCR had 60 Vbeta and 13 Jbeta primers. Assay used: immunoSEQ multiplex PCR; TCRdb lists only in-frame clones, some missing. The sample has fewer than 200,000 clones, more than 80% seen once; the top ten hold roughly 0.65%. Overall study results and limits: Association of some 18,000 TCR beta sequences with HLA alleles was found at 0.05 false discovery rate in a later analysis.

This CDR3 contains 13 residues. The germline V and J ends were trimmed by 10 bases and 1 base, with 11 bases remaining between them. CDR1 and CDR2 from the germline V gene are LNHDA and SQIVND (reference sequence). The chain links TRBV19 to TRBJ2-1; D is possibly TRBD1 (6 bases). Sequenced material: PBMCs. This TCR derives from a boy younger than 18 in good health and CMV-seronegative. The CDR3 reads CATTQGSYNEQFF. Written as DNA, the CDR3 is TGTGCCACCACACAGGGTTCCTACAATGAGCAGTTCTTC.